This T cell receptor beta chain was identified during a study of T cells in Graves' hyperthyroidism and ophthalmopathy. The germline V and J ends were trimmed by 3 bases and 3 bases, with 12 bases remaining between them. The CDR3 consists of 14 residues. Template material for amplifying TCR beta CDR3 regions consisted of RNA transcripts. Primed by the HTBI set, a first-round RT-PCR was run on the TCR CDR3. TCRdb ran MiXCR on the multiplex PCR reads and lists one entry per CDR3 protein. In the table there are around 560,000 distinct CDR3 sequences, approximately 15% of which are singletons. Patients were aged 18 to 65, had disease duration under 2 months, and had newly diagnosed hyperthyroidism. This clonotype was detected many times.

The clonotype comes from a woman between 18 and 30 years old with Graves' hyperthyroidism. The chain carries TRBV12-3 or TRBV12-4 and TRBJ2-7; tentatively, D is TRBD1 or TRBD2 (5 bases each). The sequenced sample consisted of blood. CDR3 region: CASSFEGPYYEQYF. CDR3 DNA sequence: TGTGCCAGCAGTTTCGAGGGACCCTACTACGAGCAGTACTTC.